These 31 T cell receptor beta chains came from one sample sequenced in a study of blood T cell repertoires in COVID-19. The method was immunoSEQ multiplex PCR; TCRdb's version includes in-frame clones alone and lacks a portion of them. The sample carries about 140,000 clones, roughly 80% recorded once. Input material: PBMCs or T cells enriched from blood (not recorded which). These receptors came from a woman aged 18-29 years who had been exposed to COVID-19.

The gene calls are TRBV11-1 and TRBJ2-1; 9 bases are a match to TRBD2. The CDR3 is 13 amino acids. Germline CDR1 and CDR2: SGHAT and FQDESV (reference sequence). V lost 6 bases and J lost 8; bases outside the gene matches: 5. CDR3 region: CASSASGRYEQFF. The CDR3 nucleotides are TGTGCCAGCAGTGCAAGCGGGAGGTATGAGCAGTTCTTC.

CDR3 in amino acids: CASRTGYEQYF. The CDR3 DNA reads as TGTGCCAGCAGGACGGGCTACGAGCAGTACTTC. The rearrangement links TRBV2 to TRBJ2-7, with unresolved D. The germline V gene has CDR1 SNHLY and CDR2 FYNNEI. The V end lost 6 bases, the J end lost 3 bases, and 6 bases lay between the germline ends. This CDR3 is built from 11 residues.

This chain uses TRBV30 with TRBJ2-7, with 10 nucleotides matching TRBD2. This CDR3 has 14 residues. The germline V gene encodes CDR1 GTSNPN and CDR2 SVGIG (reference sequence). The ends lost 0 bases at V and 3 bases at J; junction bases unmatched: 2. For the CDR3, the DNA is TGTGCCTGGAGTGTGTCTAGCGGGAGCTACGAGCAGTACTTC. Translation: CAWSVSSGSYEQYF. Drawing the rest from reference TRBV30 and TRBJ2-7, the complete variable domain is SQTIHQWPATLVQPVGSPLSLECTVEGTSNPNLYWYRQAAGRGLQLLFYSVGIGQISSEVPQNLSASRPQDRQFILSSKKLLLSDSGFYLCAWSVSSGSYEQYFGPGTRLTVT.

J is TRBJ2-7 and V is TRBV18; 8 positions agree with TRBD2. From germline, CDR1 is KGHSH and CDR2 LQKENI. V shed 4 bases and J 6 bases; nucleotides not matched to a gene: 5. This CDR3 contains 13 residues. The CDR3 sequence: CASSLPGTSEQYF. DNA for the CDR3: TGTGCCAGCTCACTACCAGGGACTAGCGAGCAGTACTTC.

J is TRBJ1-1 and V is TRBV15; D gene ambiguous. CDR1 and CDR2 (germline): LNHNV, YYDKDF (reference sequence). The CDR3 spans 13 residues. Trimming shortened V by 2 bases and J by 6 bases, and 10 bases separated the two germline ends. The DNA for the CDR3 is TGTGCCACCAGCAGACTCGGTGTACCTGAAGCTTTCTTT. Translating it yields CATSRLGVPEAFF.

The chain combines TRBV10-3 with TRBJ2-2; 7 positions match TRBD2. The CDR3 runs to 14 residues. Trimming cost V 8 bases and J 3 bases; bases outside gene matches: 6. Germline CDR1 is ENHRY and CDR2 is SYGVKD. CDR3: CAIGEGRDTGELFF. CDR3 nucleotide sequence: TGTGCCATCGGGGAGGGGAGGGACACCGGGGAGCTGTTTTTT.

This clone has only a few counts. The chain links TRBV7-2 to TRBJ2-7, with D maybe TRBD2 (5 bases). Trimming shortened V by 0 bases and J by 5 bases, and 8 bases separated the two germline ends. CDR1 is SGHTA, CDR2 FQGNSA, per germline. This CDR3 has 13 residues. DNA of the CDR3: TGTGCCAGCAGCTTAGCGGGAGACCACGAGCAGTACTTC. Amino acids: CASSLAGDHEQYF.

This sequence joins TRBV25-1 and TRBJ2-1; 8 nucleotides line up with TRBD2. CDR3 size: 17 residues. The V gene end was trimmed by 2 bases and the J gene end by 5 bases; junction bases not matched to a gene: 11. The germline V gene has CDR1 MGHDK and CDR2 SYGVNS. CDR3 sequence: CASSEPPGGLGDNEQFF. The CDR3 DNA is TGTGCCAGCAGTGAACCCCCGGGGGGGCTAGGTGACAATGAGCAGTTCTTC.

This chain connects TRBV4-1 to TRBJ2-3, with 11 positions matching TRBD2. This CDR3 has 16 amino acids. The V and J ends lost 4 bases and 1 base, in that order; junction bases with no gene match: 4. CDR1 MGHRA and CDR2 YSYEKL come from the germline V gene. The CDR3 DNA reads TGCGCCAGCAGCCTTGGGACTAGCGGCCGCACAGATACGCAGTATTTT. Amino acids: CASSLGTSGRTDTQYF.

The chain joins TRBV4-3 to TRBJ1-6; a possible D gene is TRBD1 (6 bases). CDR3 length: 16 amino acids. The V and J ends lost 4 bases and 10 bases respectively, with 20 bases between them. Germline-derived CDR1 and CDR2 are LGHNA and YSLEER. CDR3 amino acids: CASSPFSDSGISPLHF. For the CDR3, the DNA is TGCGCCAGCAGCCCCTTCTCGGACAGTGGGATATCACCCCTCCACTTT.

The chain uses TRBV4-3 and TRBJ2-2, with D maybe TRBD2 (6 bases). The CDR3 consists of 17 residues. V gave up 4 bases and J gave up 1 base, with 16 bases separating them. Germline V lookup: CDR1 LGHNA, CDR2 YSLEER. For the CDR3, the DNA is TGCGCCAGCAGCCCCACCTCGTGGGGGGTGAACACCGGGGAGCTGTTTTTT. It translates to CASSPTSWGVNTGELFF.

The sample holds one count of this clone. J is TRBJ1-1 and V is TRBV12-3 or TRBV12-4; D gene unclear. The V gene lost 6 bases and the J gene lost 10 bases, with 9 bases spanning the gap. CDR3 length: 10 residues. CDR3 coding DNA: TGTGCCAGCAGCGGGGAGAGAGCTTTCTTT. It encodes CASSGERAFF.

This chain joins TRBV16 and TRBJ1-1; TRBD1 aligns across 10 bases. The V gene end was trimmed by 3 bases and the J gene end by 10 bases; junction bases not matched to a gene: 5. This CDR3 has 13 residues. CDR1 is KGHSY, CDR2 FQNENV, per germline. As DNA, the CDR3 is TGTGCCAGCAGCCACCGGACAGGGGGGGGAGCTTTCTTT. Translation gives CASSHRTGGGAFF.

This rearrangement joins TRBV4-3 to TRBJ2-7; 11 bases align to TRBD1. CDR1 and CDR2 (germline): LGHNA, YSLEER. V trimming: 0 bases; J trimming: 4 bases; junction bases outside the gene matches: 5. This CDR3 is built from 16 residues. The CDR3 loop is CASSQDRGTGGYEQYF. DNA of the CDR3: TGCGCCAGCAGCCAAGATAGGGGGACAGGGGGATACGAGCAGTACTTC.

The chain employs TRBV9 and TRBJ2-7; D uncertain. The CDR3 contains 13 residues. V gave up 0 bases and J gave up 3 bases, with 7 bases separating them. Germline lookup yields CDR1 SGDLS and CDR2 YYNGEE. CDR3 amino acids: CASSVGRNYEQYF. The CDR3 nucleotides are TGTGCCAGCAGCGTAGGGCGGAACTACGAGCAGTACTTC.

The chain carries TRBV9 and TRBJ1-1; D is perhaps TRBD1 (5 bases). CDR3 length: 14 amino acids. CDR1 and CDR2 from the germline V gene are SGDLS and YYNGEE. V gave up 2 bases and J gave up 1 base, with 9 bases separating them. For the CDR3, the DNA is TGTGCCAGCAGCGTTAGTCAGGGGAACACTGAAGCTTTCTTT. Its protein product is CASSVSQGNTEAFF.

This clone was counted at least ten times. The chain uses TRBV5-4 and TRBJ2-2, with 9 nucleotides matching TRBD1. Per germline, CDR1 SGHNT and CDR2 YYREEE (reference sequence). This CDR3 has 17 residues. The V and J ends lost 7 bases and 1 base, in that order; junction bases with no gene match: 11. CDR3 DNA sequence: TGTGCCAGCGGGGGCAACAGGGGGCTGGGGAACACCGGGGAGCTGTTTTTT. Its protein product is CASGGNRGLGNTGELFF. The variable domain in full, completed from reference TRBV5-4 and TRBJ2-2, reads ETGVTQSPTHLIKTRGQQVTLRCSSQSGHNTVSWYQQALGQGPQFIFQYYREEENGRGNFPPRFSGLQFPNYSSELNVNALELDDSALYLCASGGNRGLGNTGELFFGEGSRLTVL.

This clone was seen only a few times. The chain recombines TRBV4-3 with TRBJ2-7, with TRBD2 matching over 11 bases. Germline V gene sequence: CDR1 LGHNA, CDR2 YSLEER. The junction had 12 bases not matched to a gene; V was cut back by 3 bases and J by 5 bases. The CDR3 sequence is 17 residues long. The CDR3 DNA reads as TGCGCCAGCAGCCACGCGGCTGCTAGCGGGAGGTCCCACGAGCAGTACTTC. Protein: CASSHAAASGRSHEQYF.

This clone is a singleton in its sample. The chain recombines TRBV24-1 with TRBJ1-2, with a possible D match to TRBD1 (5 bases). The CDR3 loop spans 12 amino acids. Between the trimmed V and J ends, which lost 1 base and 9 bases, there was a span of 8 bases. The V gene's germline CDR1 is KGHDR and CDR2 SFDVKD. The CDR3 is CATSDFSGSYTF. The CDR3 DNA sequence: TGTGCCACCAGTGATTTCTCAGGGAGCTACACCTTC.

The chain recombines TRBV5-1 with TRBJ2-7; D is uncertain. CDR1 SGHRS and CDR2 YFSETQ come from the germline V gene. Trimming took off 4 bases at V and 7 bases at J, with 24 bases between the two ends. The CDR3 loop spans 16 amino acids. Written as DNA, the CDR3 is TGCGCCAGCAGCACACGTCAGGATCCCAGAGCCGAAGAGCAGTACTTC. This gives the protein CASSTRQDPRAEEQYF.

V is TRBV6-5 and J is TRBJ2-7; D possibly corresponds to TRBD1 (5 bases). Per germline, CDR1 MNHEY and CDR2 SVGAGI. The CDR3 runs 13 residues. Trimming took 6 bases from V and 0 from J, leaving 9 bases between them. Here the CDR3 DNA reads TGTGCCAGCAGAGCCGGACACTCCTACGAGCAGTACTTC. Protein product: CASRAGHSYEQYF.

The chain combines TRBV2 with TRBJ2-3; 7 bases are a match to TRBD1. V was clipped by 8 bases and J by 0 bases; unmatched bases: 2. This CDR3 comprises 13 residues. CDR1 and CDR2 (germline): SNHLY, FYNNEI. This CDR3 reads CASGDRSTDTQYF. The DNA for the CDR3 is TGTGCCAGCGGGGACAGAAGCACAGATACGCAGTATTTT.

The rearrangement uses TRBV19 and TRBJ2-1; D perhaps matches TRBD2 (6 bases). Per germline, CDR1 LNHDA and CDR2 SQIVND (reference sequence). The CDR3 runs 14 residues. Between the trimmed V and J ends, which lost 7 bases and 12 bases, there was a span of 22 bases. As DNA, the CDR3 is TGTGCCAGTACCAGGGCAGGGTCGAAAGCGGGGCAGTTCTTC. This encodes CASTRAGSKAGQFF.

The chain couples TRBV18 to TRBJ1-2, with a tentative D call TRBD1 (5 bases). CDR3 size: 12 residues. Germline values: CDR1 KGHSH, CDR2 LQKENI. Trimming removed 5 bases at V and 8 bases at J, with 12 bases between. The CDR3: CASSTVREGYTF. CDR3 bases: TGTGCCAGCTCAACTGTCAGGGAAGGCTACACCTTC.

The chain uses TRBV5-1 and TRBJ1-2; D remains ambiguous. V shed 2 bases and J shed 6 bases, with 11 bases lying between them. The CDR3 consists of 13 residues. The germline V gene encodes CDR1 SGHRS and CDR2 YFSETQ. CDR3 in amino acids: CASSFLGEHGYTF. DNA for the CDR3: TGCGCCAGCAGCTTTCTCGGGGAGCATGGCTACACCTTC.

V and J are TRBV11-1 and TRBJ1-4; no reliable D call. Deletions cut 3 bases from V and 5 bases from J, with 10 bases between. Per germline, CDR1 SGHAT and CDR2 FQDESV (reference sequence). The CDR3 is made up of 14 amino acids. CDR3 region: CASSLSTGNEKLFF. The DNA for the CDR3 is TGTGCCAGCAGCTTGTCGACGGGGAATGAAAAACTGTTTTTT.

The chain carries TRBV3-1 (or the pseudogene TRBV3-2) and TRBJ2-1, with 13 bases fitting TRBD2. The CDR3 covers 16 residues. J gave up 9 bases and V 4 bases, and 9 bases lay outside the gene matches. Germline CDR1 is LGHDT and CDR2 is YNNKEL (reference sequence). Here the CDR3 DNA reads TGTGCCAGCAGCCCGTCCGGGACTAGCGGGGTAGGTGAGCAGTTCTTC. Protein sequence: CASSPSGTSGVGEQFF.

This chain joins TRBV19 and TRBJ1-2; D uncertain. Germline V gives CDR1 LNHDA, CDR2 SQIVND (reference sequence). This CDR3 is 13 amino acids long. V was pared by 2 bases and J by 8 bases, with 12 bases between. The CDR3 bases are TGTGCCAGTAGTATATGGGAGGCACGCGGCTACACCTTC. This translates into CASSIWEARGYTF.

The V and J genes are TRBV9 and TRBJ2-1; 10 bases fit TRBD2. The germline V gene has CDR1 SGDLS and CDR2 YYNGEE. The J segment lost 6 bases and the V segment lost 0 bases, leaving 6 bases of the junction unmatched. The CDR3 is 16 residues long. The CDR3 DNA reads as TGTGCCAGCAGCGTAGTCGGTAGCGGGAGGATCAATGAGCAGTTCTTC. This encodes CASSVVGSGRINEQFF. The variable domain in full, with the rest retrieved from reference TRBV9 and TRBJ2-1, is DSGVTQTPKHLITATGQRVTLRCSPRSGDLSVYWYQQSLDQGLQFLIQYYNGEERAKGNILERFSAQQFPDLHSELNLSSLELGDSALYFCASSVVGSGRINEQFFGPGTRLTVL.

The V call is TRBV4-3, the J call TRBJ2-1; TRBD2 agrees at 9 bases. Germline V gene lookup returns CDR1 LGHNA and CDR2 YSLEER. There are 16 residues in the CDR3. The junction had 6 bases not matched to a gene; V was cut back by 2 bases and J by 4 bases. CDR3 in amino acids: CASSQIAGDDYNEQFF. CDR3 coding DNA: TGCGCCAGCAGCCAAATAGCGGGAGACGATTACAATGAGCAGTTCTTC.

This chain joins TRBV5-1 and TRBJ1-2; 7 bases map to TRBD1. Trimming removed 0 bases from V and 5 bases from J; junction bases left unmatched: 13. CDR1 and CDR2 (germline): SGHRS, YFSETQ. The CDR3 runs 17 residues. Here the CDR3 reads CASSLERTGGHKYGYTF. CDR3 DNA sequence: TGCGCCAGCAGCTTGGAGAGGACAGGAGGACATAAATATGGCTACACCTTC.